This TCR beta chain was observed in a study of cytomegalovirus exposure and HLA in healthy donors. Study in general: Later analysis reported that the 95 to 150 validation repertoires shared the platform of the approximately 620 first-cohort repertoires.

This clone was counted only a few times. Profiling relied on immunoSEQ multiplex PCR, and the TCRdb table lists in-frame clones only, not all of them. Of over 150,000 clones listed, around 83% were seen once; the top ten hold roughly 13%. Donors came from a validation cohort of some 130 subjects, distinct from the first 666-subject cohort. Germline CDR1 is SGHTA and CDR2 is FQGNSA. Trimming removed 1 base from V and 1 base from J, with 4 bases in between. The CDR3 is 14 amino acids. The sequence was collected from a young woman in good health and CMV-seropositive. The chain is built from TRBV7-2 and TRBJ2-2; D gene uncertain. Sequenced: PBMCs. CDR3 in amino acids: CASSLDRNTGELFF. The CDR3 nucleotides read TGTGCCAGCAGCTTAGATAGGAACACCGGGGAGCTGTTTTTT.